The sequence of this T cell receptor beta chain was determined in a study of T-cell reconstitution after alpha-beta-depleted transplantation in children. Unique molecular identifiers featured in how the TCRbeta library was prepared. TCRdb re-analysed the PCR reads in MiXCR, keeping a single row per CDR3 protein. The repertoire consists of a few hundred thousand distinct CDR3 sequences, with about 9.4% occurring once and the leading ten covering 2% to 2.5%. This clonotype came up a few times. J was trimmed by 0 bases and V by 4 bases; bases with no gene match: 13. The CDR3 has 20 residues. Germline CDR1 and CDR2: LGHNA and YNFKEQ.

The specimen comprised PBMCs from the stem cell graft donor, sampled from the stem cell graft. This TCR was recovered from a human donor who donated a stem cell graft to a child with acute lymphoblastic leukemia. The chain has TRBV4-2 and TRBJ2-1; 12 bases align to TRBD2. For the CDR3, the DNA is TGTGCCAGCAGCCCTCGGACTAGCGGGAAGGGGGATGTCTCCTACAATGAGCAGTTCTTC. Its translation: CASSPRTSGKGDVSYNEQFF.